Listed below are T cell receptor beta chains from one sample, sequenced in a study of PD-1 blockade in classical Hodgkin lymphoma. Repertoires were generated with immunoSEQ multiplex PCR, while TCRdb's copy carries only in-frame clones and drops some. The sample has tens of thousands of clones; around two thirds are singletons. The sequencing used peripheral blood mononuclear cells (PBMCs), collected at baseline. Receptor source: a human donor with classical Hodgkin lymphoma. CDR3s include the opening cysteine and the closing phenylalanine or tryptophan. D genes are given only for firm matches. Some rows mark clone size as missing; the rest say once, few, many or name a class of expanded clone.

cdr3_aa	cdr3_nt	d_call	clone_size	v_call	j_call
CASREGGGLNTGELFF	TGTGCCAGCAGGGAGGGAGGGGGCCTTAACACCGGGGAGCTGTTTTTT	.	few	TRBV2	TRBJ2-2
CASEREDYNEQFF	TGTGCCAGCGAGCGGGAGGACTACAATGAGCAGTTCTTC	TRBD2	.	TRBV5-6	TRBJ2-1
CASSFGGPSSYNEQFF	TGCGCCAGCAGCTTTGGGGGTCCGAGCTCCTACAATGAGCAGTTCTTC	.	.	TRBV5-1	TRBJ2-1
CASSLGEKLFF	TGTGCCAGCAGCTTAGGTGAAAAACTGTTTTTT	.	.	TRBV11-2	TRBJ1-4
CASEPGANYGYTF	TGTGCCAGCGAACCGGGGGCTAACTATGGCTACACCTTC	.	.	TRBV19	TRBJ1-2
CASSEAHSLGSPLHF	TGTGCCAGCAGTGAAGCACACTCCCTGGGTTCACCCCTCCACTTT	.	.	TRBV2	TRBJ1-6
CASSKVRGFGNEQFF	TGTGCCAGCAGCAAGGTCCGAGGGTTTGGAAATGAGCAGTTCTTC	.	few	TRBV27	TRBJ2-1
CASSLLGALNTGELFF	TGTGCCAGCAGCTTGCTAGGGGCCCTGAACACCGGGGAGCTGTTTTTT	.	.	TRBV5-6	TRBJ2-2
CASSLSPGRAWNEQFF	TGCGCCAGCAGCTTGTCCCCCGGGAGGGCCTGGAATGAGCAGTTCTTC	TRBD2	.	TRBV5-1	TRBJ2-1
CASSPRGGSIYGYTF	TGTGCCAGCAGCCCCAGAGGGGGGTCCATCTATGGCTACACCTTC	.	.	TRBV7-9	TRBJ1-2
CASSVTISGYTF	TGTGCCAGCAGCGTAACGATCTCTGGCTACACCTTC	.	.	TRBV9	TRBJ1-2